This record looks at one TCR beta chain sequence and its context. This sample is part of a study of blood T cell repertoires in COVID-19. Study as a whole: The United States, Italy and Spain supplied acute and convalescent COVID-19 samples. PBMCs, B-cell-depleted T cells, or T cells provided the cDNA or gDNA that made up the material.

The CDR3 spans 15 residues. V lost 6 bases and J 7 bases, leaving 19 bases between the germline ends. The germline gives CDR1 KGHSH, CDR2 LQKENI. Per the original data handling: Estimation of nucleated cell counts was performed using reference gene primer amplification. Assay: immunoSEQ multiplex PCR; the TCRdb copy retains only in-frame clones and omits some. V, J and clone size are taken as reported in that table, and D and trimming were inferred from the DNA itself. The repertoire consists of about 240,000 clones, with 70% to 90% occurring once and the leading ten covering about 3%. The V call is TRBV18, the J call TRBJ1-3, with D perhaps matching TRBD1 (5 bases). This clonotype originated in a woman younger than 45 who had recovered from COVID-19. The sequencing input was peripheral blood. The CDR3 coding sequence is TGTGCCAGCTCGCCCGTCGGGGGTCTAGAGAACACCATATATTTT. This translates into CASSPVGGLENTIYF.